This T cell receptor beta chain was captured by sequencing in a study of shared clonotypes between healthy human individuals (dated by TCRdb to the early 2020s). Context from the whole study: Three men and a couple of women, aged 18 to 49 years, made up the cohort. For each donor, three plates each were used for CD4 naive and CD4 memory, two plates were used for CD8 naive, and one plate was used for CD8 memory. To estimate repertoire size and how much clonotypes are shared between individuals, the study performed deep sequencing of blood TCR repertoires from a handful of healthy adults. Libraries were prepared and TCR repertoires were sequenced by different laboratories using diverse techniques, in order to increase sequencing depth and limit assay-specific biases. Each donor's leukapheresis produced roughly between roughly 0.85 and 9.5 billion PBMCs. Summary of the overall study and its limitations: Sampling was restricted to blood, and TCR repertoires in tissue are likely to differ from TCR repertoires in blood. Because the study included only a small number of donors, the genetic and exposure-history diversity represented was limited. Incomplete sequencing was indicated by rarefaction of sorted-subset datasets, despite the large sequencing depth. When a handful of donors were compared, the shared fraction of clonotypes was 5% to 6.5% for naive CD4, around 4% for naive CD8, 2% to 2.5% for memory CD4, and roughly 0.4% for memory CD8. Naive subsets generally had larger estimated clonotype richness than memory subsets. Based on pairwise subsampling, the degree of clonotype sharing among donors was expected to be affected by sequencing depth. Compared with non-shared clonotypes, clonotypes shared by all four sorted-subset donors had higher generation probabilities.

About this clone: This clone's antigen is unknown. No clone much larger than this one lies a single base away; base qualities are absent.

CD8 naive samples were obtained by positive selection for CCR7 among CD45RO-negative cells, yielding a CD45RA+CCR7+ population from which TemRA cells were excluded. The donors were healthy, HIV-negative adults who had no recently reported acute infections or vaccinations. All donors were Caucasian adults living in Nashville, Tennessee, USA. Blood was collected by leukapheresis, and PBMCs were isolated by Ficoll-Histopaque density gradient centrifugation and then cryopreserved in liquid nitrogen vapor phase. Purity and quantity of every magnetically sorted T cell population were checked by analytical flow cytometry. Genomic DNA was isolated from each sorted fraction and quantified by UV absorbance on a Nanodrop 2000c. V is clipped by 3 bases and J by 6 bases, and the sequence between their germline boundaries is 9 bases long. Taken from the germline V gene (reference sequence), the CDR1 and CDR2 loops are PRHDT and FYEKMQ. The CDR3 goes from the cysteine to the phenylalanine over 12 residues. Of all the DNA, just the CDR3 is kept, 36 bases in frame from base 1.

Using the deep immunoSEQ assay, multiplex PCR amplified TCR CDR3 regions from genomic DNA. For each cell subset, the extracted genomic DNA was distributed evenly across all wells of several immunoSEQ 96-well plates, and each plate served as one replicate. For sorted subsets, 150 to 250 ng genomic DNA, equal to approximately 30,000 T cell genomes, was loaded into each replicate PCR. Purified libraries were measured with a Qubit 3.0 fluorometer, size-checked on a Bioanalyzer 2100, and measured again with the KAPA Library Quantification kit. Every immunoSEQ 96-well plate was sequenced on a separate single-read 150-cycle Illumina NextSeq 550 flow cell. The study's own analysis went as follows. Because the immunoSEQ output included only junctional sequences and no quality scores, the filtering could not be the same as the filtering used for full-length reads. Sequences were annotated with PyIR, a Python wrapper for IgBLAST v1.9, using IMGT germline references to assign V/J genes and CDR3. Reads were filtered out if the reads had weak V/J assignments (E-value above 1e-6), no CDR3, stop codons, out-of-frame junctions, or ambiguous translated residues. V3J clonotypes were defined as sequences sharing the same inferred V gene, J gene, and CDR3 amino acid sequence. To compute the percentage overlap between repertoires, the number of shared unique clonotypes was divided by the size of the smaller repertoire. RTK rarefaction, the Chao1 estimator, and Recon v2.1 estimates of unobserved clonotypes were used to assess repertoire richness. For all TCRbeta clonotypes obtained by the gDNA method from four donors, generation probabilities were computed with OLGA. In its TCRdb copy, this immuneACCESS table keeps in-frame sequences only and misses some clones. Where compared with another copy, unresolved V genes explain less than half of these, and the others have no known cause. That table furnishes V, J and clone size, whereas the DNA furnished D and trimming. For this sample there are around 700,000 clones; under 95% appear just once. Roughly 24% of the sample comes from the top ten.

Rearrangement joined TRBV13 to TRBJ2-7, with TRBD2 tentatively as D gene (5 bases match). The specimen was naive CD8+ T cells sorted from blood. This specimen's cell subset or site label, interpreted: CD45RA+CCR7+. The source is a man in his thirties or forties in good health. Here the CDR3 is given as CASSLNLAEQYF. DNA sequence: TGTGCCAGCAGCTTGAATCTAGCCGAGCAGTACTTC. Here the CDR3 is joined to the reference TRBV13 and TRBJ2-7 genes, and the full variable domain is: AAGVIQSPRHLIKEKRETATLKCYPIPRHDTVYWYQQGPGQDPQFLISFYEKMQSDKGSIPDRFSAQQFSDYHSELNMSSLELGDSALYFCASSLNLAEQYFGPGTRLTVT.